This T cell receptor (beta chain) originates from a study of T cells in Graves' hyperthyroidism and ophthalmopathy. In this sample, this clonotype turned up once. This CDR3 has 16 amino acids. Germline V gene sequence: CDR1 SGHRS, CDR2 YFSETQ. Deletions cut 0 bases from V and 5 bases from J, with 17 bases between. Graves' hyperthyroidism qualified as stable when ophthalmopathy did not progress within 18 months. PBMCs stemmed from less than 13 ml fresh peripheral blood. TCR beta CDR3 regions were amplified from RNA. During a first-round RT-PCR of the TCR CDR3, the HTBI primer set was used. MiXCR, run by TCRdb on the multiplex PCR reads, gives a single entry per CDR3 protein. Of some 690,000 distinct CDR3 sequences listed, 15% to 20% are singletons.

This chain uses TRBV5-1 with TRBJ2-5; possible D gene TRBD2, 6 bases. The sequenced material came from blood. This sequence originates from a middle-aged man with Graves' hyperthyroidism. Here the CDR3 DNA reads TGCGCCAGCAGCTTGGAGGCGGGGACTGGCGGGGAGACCCAGTACTTC. Translation gives CASSLEAGTGGETQYF.